The 26 T cell receptor beta chains below all came from one sample that was sequenced in a study of tumor and adjacent non-tumor tissue in lung cancer. Three rounds of nested PCR, following a modified ARM-PCR protocol, produced the TCRbeta library. TCRdb reprocessed the multiplex PCR reads via MiXCR and lists one record per CDR3 protein. The repertoire holds about 68,000 distinct CDR3 sequences, roughly 60% seen once, with about 19% in the top ten. No cell sorting was done before RNA was extracted from the tissue. Input material: lung tumor tissue. The receptors derive from a man in his fifties or sixties with non-small cell lung cancer.

There are many counts of this clonotype. J is TRBJ2-1 and V is TRBV14, with 8 nucleotides matching TRBD2. With V trimmed by 5 bases and J by 2 bases, 14 bases remained unmatched. CDR1 SGHDN and CDR2 FVKESK come from the germline V gene. CDR3 length equals 18 residues. CDR3 in DNA: TGTGCCAGCAGCGACGCCCTAGCGGGTGGTATTACCTACAATGAGCAGTTCTTC. Translation: CASSDALAGGITYNEQFF.

The genes are TRBV11-2 and TRBJ1-3; 12 bases match TRBD1. The junction had 12 bases not matched to a gene; V was cut back by 5 bases and J by 4 bases. The length of the CDR3 is 18 residues. Germline V gene data show CDR1 as SGHAT and CDR2 as FQNNGV. CDR3 in amino acids: CASSTRDRGHTGGNTIYF. The CDR3 nucleotides are TGTGCCAGCAGCACTCGGGACAGGGGGCACACTGGGGGAAACACCATATATTTT.

Ten or more counts support this clonotype. This chain uses TRBV10-3 with TRBJ2-1, with 13 positions matching TRBD2. CDR3 length equals 14 residues. CDR1 and CDR2 from the germline V gene are ENHRY and SYGVKD. Losses at the gene ends were 6 bases for V and 9 bases for J; bases not matched to a gene: 5. The CDR3 sequence: CAIRGLAGEAEQFF. The CDR3 nucleotides are TGTGCCATCAGAGGACTAGCGGGAGAGGCTGAGCAGTTCTTC.

The chain is built from TRBV11-2 and TRBJ2-4, with 8 bases aligning to TRBD1. Germline CDR1 is SGHAT and CDR2 is FQNNGV. V was pared by 5 bases and J by 5 bases, with 8 bases of the junction left unmatched. CDR3 length: 15 amino acids. The CDR3 region has the DNA TGTGCCAGCAGCCAGACAGGGGATGCCCAAAACATTCAGTACTTC. Protein: CASSQTGDAQNIQYF.

Regarding this clonotype: A much larger clone differs from this one at a single base, so this may be a read error. The chain employs TRBV6-1 and TRBJ1-2; D call uncertain. Germline assignment: CDR1 MNHNS and CDR2 SASEGT. This CDR3 is built from 12 residues. For the CDR3, the DNA is TGTGTCAGCACTAATACAGTTTATGGCTACACCTTC. As protein: CVSTNTVYGYTF.

Of note for this clonotype: At one end the junction does not follow the germline gene, possibly because of a read error. This rearrangement joins TRBV29-1 to TRBJ1-5, with a possible D match to TRBD1 (6 bases). Germline values: CDR1 SQVTM, CDR2 ANQGSEA. There are 13 residues in the CDR3. CDR3 loop: CSVGGDFNQPQHF. The CDR3 nucleotides read TGTAGCGTGGGGGGCGATTTTAATCAGCCCCAGCATTTT.

This rearrangement joins TRBV28 to TRBJ2-3, with D perhaps TRBD2 (6 bases). Germline loops: CDR1 MDHEN, CDR2 SYDVKM. V was cut by 5 bases and J by 1 base, with 19 bases left in between. The CDR3 extends over 17 amino acids. CDR3 nucleotide sequence: TGTGCCAGCAGTCCCGGGACTCCTCGCGGCGGCACAGATACGCAGTATTTT. It specifies CASSPGTPRGGTDTQYF.

The rearrangement uses TRBV20-1 and TRBJ2-3; D is unclear. Trimming cost V 3 bases and J 11 bases, with 15 bases left between them. Germline V gene lookup returns CDR1 DFQATT and CDR2 SNEGSKA (reference sequence). This CDR3 contains 12 residues. The CDR3 here is CSASILAYMQYF. CDR3 nucleotides: TGCAGTGCTAGTATCCTTGCCTATATGCAGTATTTT.

This clonotype was counted only a few times. A single base separates this from a much larger clone, so it may be a read error. The chain carries TRBV29-1 and TRBJ2-5; 8 bases map to TRBD2. CDR1 is SQVTM and CDR2 is ANQGSEA in the germline V gene. The J segment lost 2 bases and the V segment lost 6 bases, leaving 5 bases of the junction unmatched. The CDR3 covers 13 residues. CDR3 DNA: TGCAGCGTGGCCGGGGGGGTTCAAGAGACCCAGTACTTC. Its protein is CSVAGGVQETQYF.

A remark on this clonotype: A much bigger clone sits one base away, suggesting this may be a read error. V gene TRBV7-3 combines with J gene TRBJ2-7; TRBD2 is a possible D gene (6 bases). Germline loops: CDR1 SGHTA, CDR2 FQGTGA. The CDR3 covers 13 residues. As DNA, the CDR3 is TGTGCCTGCAGCTTAGACGGAGGGCACGAGCAGTACTTC. Encoded protein: CACSLDGGHEQYF.

This clonotype was picked up a small number of times. The rearrangement uses TRBV24-1 and TRBJ2-5; tentative D call: TRBD1 (6 bases). The CDR3 sequence is 15 residues long. CDR1 and CDR2 (germline): KGHDR, SFDVKD. V lost 6 bases and J lost 0, with 13 bases in between. The CDR3 loop is CATSSHYRDQETQYF. Written as DNA, the CDR3 is TGTGCCACCAGTTCCCACTACAGGGACCAAGAGACCCAGTACTTC.

This clonotype ranks as medium-sized. This chain joins TRBV6-6 and TRBJ1-4; D ambiguous. This CDR3 has 15 amino acids. Trimming removed 5 bases at V and 7 bases at J, with 17 bases between. Germline V gene sequence: CDR1 MNHNY, CDR2 SVGAGI (reference sequence). The CDR3 loop reads CASSPPEPGSEKLFF. DNA for the CDR3: TGTGCCAGCAGTCCCCCAGAGCCTGGAAGTGAAAAACTGTTTTTT.

Of note for this clonotype: The conserved final phenylalanine or tryptophan is absent from the CDR3, which likely points to a read error. The chain carries TRBV11-3 and TRBJ2-3; 12 bases are a match to TRBD2. The CDR3 is 16 amino acids. Germline loops: CDR1 SGHNT, CDR2 YENEEA. Here the CDR3 DNA reads TGCGCAAGCAGCCCAGGGACTAGCGGGTTTGCAGATACGCAGTATCTT. This codes for CASSPGTSGFADTQYL.

Regarding this clonotype: Germline and junction disagree at one end, which may indicate a read error. CDR3 DNA: TGTGCCAGCAGCCTTAGCGGCCCCTGGGCCAACGACCTGACTTTC. Translating it yields CASSLSGPWANDLTF. This chain uses TRBV28 with TRBJ2-6, with a weak D call TRBD2 (6 bases). The germline gives CDR1 MDHEN, CDR2 SYDVKM. The CDR3 has 15 residues.

With respect to this clonotype: At one end, the junction sequence differs from germline, possibly due to a read error. V usage is TRBV6-1 and J usage is TRBJ2-3; D is perhaps TRBD1 or TRBD2 (5 bases each). There are 15 residues in the CDR3. The V gene's germline CDR1 is MNHNS and CDR2 SASEGT. The CDR3 loop is CASSALVGVTDTQYF. CDR3 nucleotide sequence: TGTGCCAGCAGTGCCCTGGTGGGGGTGACAGATACGCAATATTTT.

With regard to this clonotype: A read error may produce the germline difference seen at one junction end. This chain's CDR3 is CASSGASGAYEQYF. CDR3 coding DNA: TGTGCCAGCTCCGGGGCTAGCGGGGCCTATGAGCAGTACTTC. J is TRBJ2-7 and V is TRBV5-5, with TRBD2 matching over 9 bases. Germline values: CDR1 SGHKS, CDR2 YYEKEE (reference sequence). The CDR3 runs to 14 residues.

A remark on this clonotype: Being one base from a much bigger clone, this may be a read error. The chain is built from TRBV6-5 and TRBJ1-1; no clear D. This CDR3 has 16 residues. Trimming shortened V by 5 bases and J by 4 bases, and 20 bases separated the two germline ends. CDR1 MNHEY and CDR2 SVGAGI come from the germline V gene. CDR3 in amino acids: CASSRAPLKGLTEAFF. The CDR3 DNA is TGTGCCAGCAGTAGGGCCCCGCTGAAAGGGCTCACTGAAGCTTTCTTT.

There are a few counts of this clonotype. This CDR3 reads CASSYTGTGVGDTQYF. In DNA form, the CDR3 reads TGTGCCAGCAGCTACACCGGGACAGGGGTAGGAGATACGCAGTATTTT. The V call is TRBV7-9, the J call TRBJ2-3, with TRBD1 matching over 10 bases. This CDR3 is built from 16 residues. Germline V CDR1 and CDR2: SEHNR, FQNEAQ (reference sequence). The V and J ends lost 4 bases and 5 bases, in that order; junction bases with no gene match: 9.

The chain uses TRBV12-3 or TRBV12-4 and TRBJ1-2; D is possibly TRBD1 (5 bases). The V and J ends lost 5 bases and 1 base respectively, with 14 bases between them. This CDR3 contains 15 residues. The CDR3 loop reads CASSRGRVNNYGYTF. The CDR3 bases are TGTGCCAGCAGTAGGGGCAGAGTGAATAACTATGGCTACACCTTC.

This clonotype was counted many times. The chain employs TRBV4-1 and TRBJ2-5, with 10 nucleotides matching TRBD2. Germline CDR1 is MGHRA and CDR2 is YSYEKL. The CDR3 runs 16 residues. V dropped 1 base and J dropped 4; count of bases not matched to a gene: 6. Written as DNA, the CDR3 is TGCGCCAGCAGCCAAGCGTTGCCTAGCGGGAGAGAGACCCAGTACTTC. The encoded protein is CASSQALPSGRETQYF.

Regarding this clonotype: At one of its ends the junction is not consistent with the germline gene, which may arise from a read error. J is TRBJ2-5 and V is TRBV29-1; D may be TRBD2 (5 bases). Germline CDR1 reads SQVTM; CDR2 reads ANQGSEA. The CDR3 runs 13 residues. The CDR3 region is CRVENSAREGQYF. CDR3 coding DNA: TGCAGAGTTGAGAACTCTGCCAGAGAGGGACAGTACTTC.

With respect to this clonotype: A junction end diverges from the germline sequence, so it may reflect a read error. V usage is TRBV10-2 and J usage is TRBJ2-7; the D gene is possibly TRBD1 (5 bases). The CDR3 runs 14 residues. Germline V gives CDR1 WSHSY, CDR2 SAAADI. The DNA for the CDR3 is TGCGCCAACAGTGATTGGCAGGGTAACTACGGGCAGTACTTC. Amino acids: CANSDWQGNYGQYF.

This clonotype has a count of ten or more. CDR3 in DNA: TGTGCCAGCAGCCCGGCCGGTAACACCGGGGAGCTGTTTTTT. This sequence encodes CASSPAGNTGELFF. The chain uses TRBV4-2 and TRBJ2-2; D remains unclear. This CDR3 comprises 14 residues. CDR1 and CDR2 from the germline V gene are LGHNA and YNFKEQ. V was cut by 4 bases and J by 2 bases, with 8 bases left in between.

This sequence joins TRBV11-2 and TRBJ2-3; TRBD2 matches 7 bases. The V and J ends lost 3 bases and 9 bases, in that order; junction bases with no gene match: 9. In germline, CDR1 is SGHAT, CDR2 FQNNGV. This CDR3 has 14 amino acids. The CDR3 protein is CASSFSSGTRTQYF. The CDR3 DNA is TGTGCCAGCAGCTTCTCTAGCGGAACGAGGACGCAGTATTTT.

The genes are TRBV6-4 and TRBJ2-5; D could derive from TRBD1 or TRBD2 (5 bases each). This CDR3 region has 15 residues. Germline assignment: CDR1 MRHNA and CDR2 SNTAGT. Trimming pared 3 bases from V and 5 bases from J, leaving 16 bases between. CDR3 region: CASSERSRGVETQYF. The CDR3 DNA reads TGTGCCAGCAGTGAGAGGAGCAGAGGGGTGGAGACCCAGTACTTC.

This sequence joins TRBV10-1 and TRBJ2-2, with D perhaps matching TRBD1 (5 bases). V was trimmed by 3 bases and J by 14 bases, leaving 16 bases between them. There are 13 residues in the CDR3. In germline, CDR1 is WNHNN, CDR2 SYGVQD (reference sequence). CDR3 sequence (DNA): TGCGCCAGCAGTGAACAGGACACCGGAGATCTGTTTTTT. Residues: CASSEQDTGDLFF.